The entry that follows covers one T cell receptor (beta chain) sequence. This record belongs to a study of blood T cell repertoires in COVID-19. For the study at large: The United States, Italy and Spain supplied acute and convalescent COVID-19 samples.

The V gene's germline CDR1 is MDHEN and CDR2 SYDVKM. This CDR3 region has 11 residues. V was cut by 3 bases and J by 9 bases, with 8 bases left in between. Methods used by the authors: From reference gene primer amplification, estimates of nucleated cell counts were derived. This table comes from immunoSEQ multiplex PCR, and its TCRdb copy is limited to in-frame clones, with some not included. That table gives V, J and clone size, and the DNA gave D and trimming. The table shows about 90,000 clones, with 70% to 90% occurring only once. This chain connects TRBV28 to TRBJ1-1; D unclear. The sequenced sample consisted of peripheral blood. The sequence derives from a human donor in a cohort sampled during active COVID-19. The CDR3 bases are TGTGCCAGCAGTTTTCAGGTTCAAGCTTTCTTT. It codes for CASSFQVQAFF. Drawing the rest from reference TRBV28 and TRBJ1-1, the complete variable domain is DVKVTQSSRYLVKRTGEKVFLECVQDMDHENMFWYRQDPGLGLRLIYFSYDVKMKEKGDIPEGYSVSREKKERFSLILESASTNQTSMYLCASSFQVQAFFGQGTRLTVV.